This T cell receptor beta chain was identified during a study of blood T cells in healthy people across ages. Only a few counts were recorded for this clonotype. It was with a sample-barcoded 5' primer and a J-beta primer mix that a second PCR of roughly 6 to 11 cycles was run. MiXCR was run by TCRdb on the 5' RACE reads, yielding one entry per CDR3 protein. The sample has 1.5 million to 2 million distinct CDR3 sequences; roughly 28% are singletons. V was shortened by 5 bases and J by 8 bases, with 21 bases between the two germline ends. CDR3 length: 15 residues. Germline V gene lookup returns CDR1 ENHRY and CDR2 SYGVKD.

The sequence came from a woman aged 25 to 39 in good health. Sequencing input: blood. This sequence joins TRBV10-3 and TRBJ1-2; a possible D gene is TRBD1 (6 bases). The CDR3 is CAISYRTESYGGYTF. The CDR3 DNA reads as TGTGCCATCAGTTACCGGACAGAGAGCTACGGCGGCTACACCTTC.